Shown below are 30 T cell receptor beta chains from a single sample sequenced in a study of esophageal squamous cell carcinoma tumors. PCR used a TCR alpha or TCR beta constant-region primer with a P20EA primer, then nested PCR with CA2 or CB2. Unbiased adaptor ligation RT-PCR amplified the TCR genes, and a polyT18-containing BSL-18E primer primed reverse transcription. TCRdb processed the 5' RACE reads anew with MiXCR; each CDR3 protein has one entry. The repertoire holds 800 to 1,100 distinct CDR3 sequences, with roughly 14% as singletons. Sequencing was done on a sample of tumor tissue. The source of these receptors is a man aged 50 or older with esophageal squamous cell carcinoma.

This chain joins TRBV28 and TRBJ2-5; 7 nucleotides align to TRBD1. The CDR3 is 15 residues long. Germline V gene sequence: CDR1 MDHEN, CDR2 SYDVKM. J gave up 2 bases and V 5 bases, and 8 bases lay outside the gene matches. The CDR3 reads CASSGTGVIQETQYF. The DNA for the CDR3 is TGTGCCAGCAGTGGAACAGGGGTTATACAAGAGACCCAGTACTTC. Looking up the rest from reference TRBV28 and TRBJ2-5 gives the full variable domain: DVKVTQSSRYLVKRTGEKVFLECVQDMDHENMFWYRQDPGLGLRLIYFSYDVKMKEKGDIPEGYSVSREKKERFSLILESASTNQTSMYLCASSGTGVIQETQYFGPGTRLLVL.

This clonotype was observed a few times. The chain employs TRBV20-1 and TRBJ2-5; D is perhaps TRBD2 (7 bases). V lost 6 bases and J lost 5, with 25 bases in between. This CDR3 has 16 amino acids. Germline CDR1 reads DFQATT; CDR2 reads SNEGSKA (reference sequence). This CDR3 is CSAPVQGGGGWETQYF. CDR3 DNA: TGCAGTGCCCCGGTTCAAGGAGGGGGGGGTTGGGAGACCCAGTACTTC.

As to this clonotype: This may arise from a read error, as a much more abundant clone is one base away. This sequence joins TRBV5-1 and TRBJ2-7, with 10 bases lining up with TRBD2. CDR3 size: 17 residues. The V gene's germline CDR1 is SGHRS and CDR2 YFSETQ. CDR3 protein: CASSLEPSGSSRYEQHF. CDR3 coding DNA: TGCGCCAGCAGCTTGGAACCTAGCGGGAGCTCGCGATACGAGCAGCACTTC.

This clonotype is classed as medium-sized. The genes are TRBV20-1 and TRBJ2-7, with D possibly being TRBD1 (5 bases). The CDR3 length is 11 residues. Trimming shortened V by 7 bases and J by 3 bases, and 10 bases separated the two germline ends. Germline lookup yields CDR1 DFQATT and CDR2 SNEGSKA (reference sequence). The DNA of the CDR3 is TGCAGTGGGACAAAAAACTACGAGCAGTACTTC. The encoded protein is CSGTKNYEQYF.

Regarding this clonotype: Germline and junction disagree at one end, which may indicate a read error. V gene TRBV5-1 combines with J gene TRBJ2-2; D may be TRBD2 (5 bases). Germline V lookup: CDR1 SGHRS, CDR2 YFSETQ. CDR3 length: 14 amino acids. The CDR3 DNA reads as TGCGCCAGCAGACCAGACCTGAACACCGGGGAGCCGTTTTTT. It is translated as CASRPDLNTGEPFF.

This clonotype is labeled as medium-sized (0.01 to 0.1%). For the CDR3, the DNA is TGCGCCAGCAGCCCTCGACTAGCTGGTACCGGGGAGCTGTTTTTT. Its translation is CASSPRLAGTGELFF. J is TRBJ2-2 and V is TRBV5-1; 7 bases are shared with TRBD2. This CDR3 has 15 amino acids. V lost 4 bases and J lost 5; bases outside the gene matches: 8. CDR1 is SGHRS and CDR2 is YFSETQ in the germline V gene.

In its sample, this clonotype ranks as medium-sized. V is TRBV5-6 and J is TRBJ2-7; D gene unclear. V was cut by 0 bases and J by 9 bases, with 13 bases left in between. The CDR3 length is 13 residues. Germline CDR1 is SGHDT and CDR2 is YYEEEE. The CDR3 DNA reads as TGTGCCAGCAGCTTGGTTGGCACCGCCGGGCAGTACTTC. It specifies CASSLVGTAGQYF.

This clonotype is medium-sized by share. This sequence joins TRBV27 and TRBJ2-2; 8 nucleotides line up with TRBD1. J gave up 5 bases and V 5 bases, and 7 bases lay outside the gene matches. The V gene's germline CDR1 is MNHEY and CDR2 SMNVEV (reference sequence). This CDR3 contains 15 residues. CDR3 sequence reads: CASSTNRGMTGELFF. Written as DNA, the CDR3 is TGTGCCAGCAGTACTAACAGGGGGATGACCGGGGAGCTGTTTTTT.

By its share, this clonotype is medium-sized. The chain has TRBV5-4 and TRBJ1-2; possible D gene TRBD1, 5 bases. V was clipped by 0 bases and J by 4 bases, with 13 bases between them. The CDR3 is 15 residues long. CDR1 is SGHNT and CDR2 is YYREEE in the germline V gene (reference sequence). Here the CDR3 reads CASSLGQKAIYGYTF. CDR3 coding DNA: TGTGCCAGCAGCTTGGGACAGAAAGCGATCTATGGCTACACCTTC.

As to this clonotype: This may be a read error: a much more frequent sequence differs by one nucleotide. V and J are TRBV20-1 and TRBJ1-1; weak D call: TRBD1 (5 bases). This CDR3 is built from 13 residues. Trimming removed 6 bases at V and 2 bases at J, with 13 bases between. Germline CDR1 and CDR2: DFQATT and SNEGSKA (reference sequence). CDR3 DNA: TGCAGTGCGAGGACAAATCCCAACACTGAAGCTTTCTTT. Residues: CSARTNPNTEAFF.

This clonotype was observed a single time. The chain has TRBV24-1 and TRBJ2-2, with D perhaps TRBD2 (5 bases). V was clipped by 4 bases and J by 16 bases, with 24 bases between them. CDR3 length: 15 residues. Germline V gene lookup returns CDR1 KGHDR and CDR2 SFDVKD. The CDR3 DNA reads as TGTGCCACCAGTGAACCTGGACGCGGCGCCGGGGAGTGGTTTTTT. It encodes CATSEPGRGAGEWFF.

Worth noting for this clonotype: One base away lies a much larger clone, so this may be a sequencing read error. The chain uses TRBV10-3 and TRBJ1-4; 8 nucleotides align to TRBD1. Per the germline V gene, CDR1 is ENHRY and CDR2 is SYGVKD. The CDR3 has 13 residues. The CDR3 spells CTTRDRGNEKLFF. The CDR3 DNA reads as TGTACCACCCGCGACAGGGGTAATGAAAAACTGTTTTTT.

In this sample, this clonotype is medium-sized. CDR3 sequence: CASSPDIGYQPQHF. The CDR3 nucleotides read TGTGCCAGCAGCCCCGACATTGGGTATCAGCCCCAGCATTTT. The V gene is TRBV3-1, the J gene TRBJ1-5; no definite D call. The V end was cut by 4 bases, the J end by 5 bases, with 12 bases between. This CDR3 has 14 amino acids. CDR1 is LGHDT and CDR2 is YNNKEL in the germline V gene (reference sequence).

This clonotype is medium-sized by share. The V gene is TRBV29-1, the J gene TRBJ2-5; TRBD2 is a possible D gene (5 bases). This CDR3 region has 14 residues. V was cut by 7 bases and J by 5 bases, with 20 bases left in between. Germline V gene lookup returns CDR1 SQVTM and CDR2 ANQGSEA. As DNA, the CDR3 is TGCAGCGCCCTAGACCCACCGGGGTTTGAGACCCAGTACTTC. This codes for CSALDPPGFETQYF.

This clonotype is medium-sized by share. The V gene is TRBV7-2, the J gene TRBJ1-2; the D is unclear. V was clipped by 3 bases and J by 4 bases, with 6 bases between them. The CDR3 covers 12 residues. Per germline, CDR1 SGHTA and CDR2 FQGNSA. In DNA, the CDR3 is TGTGCCAGCAGCTTCGAAGGCTATGGCTACACCTTC. This codes for CASSFEGYGYTF.

Sample share makes this clonotype large. The chain uses TRBV19 and TRBJ2-1; 7 nucleotides align to TRBD2. CDR1 LNHDA and CDR2 SQIVND come from the germline V gene (reference sequence). The CDR3 length is 17 residues. V lost 5 bases, J lost 0 bases, and 10 bases stayed unmatched. The CDR3 region is CASSRRGEVSSYNEQFF. The DNA for the CDR3 is TGTGCCAGTAGTCGACGGGGGGAGGTGAGCTCCTACAATGAGCAGTTCTTC. Drawing the rest from reference TRBV19 and TRBJ2-1, the complete variable domain is DGGITQSPKYLFRKEGQNVTLSCEQNLNHDAMYWYRQDPGQGLRLIYYSQIVNDFQKGDIAEGYSVSREKKESFPLTVTSAQKNPTAFYLCASSRRGEVSSYNEQFFGPGTRLTVL.

By frequency in the sample, this clonotype is medium-sized. The chain combines TRBV6-6 with TRBJ2-2; unclear D gene. CDR1 and CDR2 (germline): MNHNY, SVGAGI (reference sequence). Trimming took off 8 bases at V and 6 bases at J, with 13 bases between the two ends. The CDR3 is made up of 13 amino acids. The CDR3 region is CASALDDPGELFF. The CDR3 coding sequence is TGTGCCAGCGCTCTGGACGACCCCGGGGAGCTGTTTTTT.

V gene TRBV9 combines with J gene TRBJ1-1; TRBD1 aligns across 11 bases. The CDR3 length is 16 residues. Germline CDR1 SGDLS, CDR2 YYNGEE. Trimming at V came to 4 bases and at J to 4 bases, leaving 9 bases not matched to a gene. In DNA form, the CDR3 reads TGTGCCAGCAGCCCAAGGGGGGGGACAGGGGGCACTGAAGCTTTCTTT. Translated: CASSPRGGTGGTEAFF.

This clonotype is large (0.1 to 1%) in the sample. The chain combines TRBV5-6 with TRBJ2-7, with unresolved D. V lost 6 bases and J lost 2, with 18 bases in between. Germline loops: CDR1 SGHDT, CDR2 YYEEEE. The CDR3 spans 15 residues. This CDR3 reads CASTRFRDTTYEQYF. CDR3 bases: TGTGCCAGCACTCGGTTCCGAGACACTACCTACGAGCAGTACTTC.

By sample share, this clonotype is large. V and J are TRBV7-2 and TRBJ2-5; D gene ambiguous. This CDR3 has 12 amino acids. Trimming shortened V by 3 bases and J by 4 bases, and 6 bases separated the two germline ends. Germline V gene data show CDR1 as SGHTA and CDR2 as FQGNSA. CDR3 protein: CASSLLGETQYF. The DNA of the CDR3 is TGTGCCAGCAGCTTGTTGGGAGAGACCCAGTACTTC.

By frequency in the sample, this clonotype is medium-sized. The chain has TRBV6-5 and TRBJ2-7, with D tentatively TRBD1 or TRBD2 (5 bases each). CDR1 MNHEY and CDR2 SVGAGI come from the germline V gene. Trimming stripped 4 bases from V and 4 bases from J, with 14 bases between. CDR3 length equals 14 residues. The DNA for the CDR3 is TGTGCCAGCAGTTTAGCAGGGACGGCGTACGAGCAGTACTTC. Translating it yields CASSLAGTAYEQYF.

By proportion, this clonotype is medium-sized. The rearrangement links TRBV6-6 to TRBJ2-1, with D hard to call. Germline CDR1 MNHNY, CDR2 SVGAGI (reference sequence). The CDR3 spans 12 residues. V was shortened by 0 bases and J by 8 bases, with 5 bases between the two germline ends. The CDR3 bases are TGTGCCAGCAGTTACTCTCTAGATGAGCAGTTCTTC. This sequence encodes CASSYSLDEQFF.

In this sample, this clonotype is medium-sized. This chain joins TRBV6-5 and TRBJ2-7, with 11 bases identical to TRBD1. This CDR3 has 14 amino acids. V trimming: 5 bases; J trimming: 3 bases; junction bases outside the gene matches: 3. The germline V gene has CDR1 MNHEY and CDR2 SVGAGI. The CDR3 nucleotides are TGTGCCAGCAGTCGGACAGGGGGCGGCTACGAGCAGTACTTC. It codes for CASSRTGGGYEQYF.

This clonotype has more than one count but fewer than ten. At one of its ends the junction is not consistent with the germline gene, which may arise from a read error. The rearrangement links TRBV6-6 to TRBJ1-2; possible D gene TRBD1, 5 bases. Per germline, CDR1 MNHNY and CDR2 SVGAGI (reference sequence). The CDR3 loop spans 13 amino acids. The DNA of the CDR3 is TGTGCCAGCAGTTACGGGGCAGGCCATGGCGACACCTTC. Encoded protein: CASSYGAGHGDTF.

Within the sample, this clonotype is medium-sized. The chain joins TRBV9 to TRBJ2-1, with TRBD1 identical over 8 bases. Unmatched junction bases numbered 3, after V lost 4 bases and J lost 0 bases. This CDR3 has 15 amino acids. Germline V gives CDR1 SGDLS, CDR2 YYNGEE. CDR3: CASSPGQGSYNEQFF. The CDR3 DNA is TGTGCCAGCAGCCCCGGACAGGGCTCCTACAATGAGCAGTTCTTC.

Relative to its sample, this clonotype is medium-sized. The J gene is TRBJ2-7, the V gene TRBV6-1, with 8 bases that match TRBD2. The CDR3 extends over 15 amino acids. Germline V gives CDR1 MNHNS, CDR2 SASEGT. With V trimmed by 3 bases and J by 3 bases, 7 bases remained unmatched. The DNA of the CDR3 is TGTGCCAGCAGTGATTTTGGGACTAGGGGCTACGAGCAGTACTTC. As protein: CASSDFGTRGYEQYF.

This clonotype is labeled as large. The genes are TRBV13 and TRBJ1-1, with D possibly TRBD1 on 5 matching bases. In germline, CDR1 is PRHDT, CDR2 FYEKMQ (reference sequence). The V end lost 4 bases, the J end lost 3 bases, and 15 bases lay between the germline ends. The CDR3 extends over 15 amino acids. The chain's CDR3 is CASSWDGMRHTEAFF. CDR3 coding DNA: TGTGCCAGCAGCTGGGACGGAATGAGACACACTGAAGCTTTCTTT.

This clonotype is large by share. CDR3 in amino acids: CASSLKGSLNTEAFF. The CDR3 DNA follows: TGTGCCAGCAGCTTAAAGGGGTCCCTAAACACTGAAGCTTTCTTT. This chain connects TRBV7-2 to TRBJ1-1; weak D call: TRBD1 (5 bases). The germline gives CDR1 SGHTA, CDR2 FQGNSA. This CDR3 is built from 15 residues. V lost 2 bases and J lost 2, with 12 bases in between. The full variable domain, with the rest looked up from reference TRBV7-2 and TRBJ1-1, is GAGVSQSPSNKVTEKGKDVELRCDPISGHTALYWYRQSLGQGLEFLIYFQGNSAPDKSGLPSDRFSAERTGGSVSTLTIQRTQQEDSAVYLCASSLKGSLNTEAFFGQGTRLTVV.

This clonotype is deemed medium-sized. The V call is TRBV28, the J call TRBJ2-7, with 8 bases lining up with TRBD1. Germline trimming cut 5 bases from V and 5 bases from J; bases unmatched to any gene: 14. The CDR3 is 16 amino acids. Germline V CDR1 and CDR2: MDHEN, SYDVKM. This chain's CDR3 is CASSGSDRVNFHEQYF. CDR3 sequence (DNA): TGTGCCAGCAGTGGGTCGGACAGGGTGAACTTCCACGAGCAGTACTTC. Full variable domain (rest looked up from reference TRBV28 and TRBJ2-7): DVKVTQSSRYLVKRTGEKVFLECVQDMDHENMFWYRQDPGLGLRLIYFSYDVKMKEKGDIPEGYSVSREKKERFSLILESASTNQTSMYLCASSGSDRVNFHEQYFGPGTRLTVT.

Remarks on this clonotype: Just one base apart from a much larger clone, this may be a read error. The rearrangement uses TRBV10-3 and TRBJ2-2; TRBD2 is a possible D gene (5 bases). This CDR3 is built from 13 residues. Germline V gene sequence: CDR1 ENHRY, CDR2 SYGVKD. CDR3 sequence (DNA): TGTGCCATCAGTAAGGGCGAAAACGGGGAGCGGTTTTTT. Translated: CAISKGENGERFF.